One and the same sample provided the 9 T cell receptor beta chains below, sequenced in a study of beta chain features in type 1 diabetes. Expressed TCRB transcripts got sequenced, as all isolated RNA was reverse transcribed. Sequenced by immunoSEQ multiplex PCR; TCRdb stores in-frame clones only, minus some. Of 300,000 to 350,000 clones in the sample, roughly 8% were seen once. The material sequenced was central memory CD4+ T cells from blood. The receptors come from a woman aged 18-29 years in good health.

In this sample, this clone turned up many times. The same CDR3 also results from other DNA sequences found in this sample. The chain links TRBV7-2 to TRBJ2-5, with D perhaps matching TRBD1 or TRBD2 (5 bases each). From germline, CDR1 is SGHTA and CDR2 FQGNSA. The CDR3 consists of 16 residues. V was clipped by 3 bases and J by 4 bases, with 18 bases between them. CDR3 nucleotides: TGTGCCAGCAGCTTTGGGGGTACTCGCCGTAGAGAGACCCAGTACTTC. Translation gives CASSFGGTRRRETQYF.

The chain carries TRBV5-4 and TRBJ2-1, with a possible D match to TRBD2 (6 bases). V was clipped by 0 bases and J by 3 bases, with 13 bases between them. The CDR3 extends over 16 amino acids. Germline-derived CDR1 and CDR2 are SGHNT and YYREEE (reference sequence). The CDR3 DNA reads TGTGCCAGCAGCTTGGCTGGAACGGGAGTCTACAATGAGCAGTTCTTC. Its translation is CASSLAGTGVYNEQFF. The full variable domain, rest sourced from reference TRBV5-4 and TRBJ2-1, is ETGVTQSPTHLIKTRGQQVTLRCSSQSGHNTVSWYQQALGQGPQFIFQYYREEENGRGNFPPRFSGLQFPNYSSELNVNALELDDSALYLCASSLAGTGVYNEQFFGPGTRLTVL.

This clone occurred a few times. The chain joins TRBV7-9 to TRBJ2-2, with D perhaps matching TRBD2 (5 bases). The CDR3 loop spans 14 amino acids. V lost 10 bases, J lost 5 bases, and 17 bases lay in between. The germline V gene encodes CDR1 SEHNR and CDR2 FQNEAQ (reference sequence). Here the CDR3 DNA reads TGTGCCATTAGACCGGGGAGCGATACCGGGGAGCTGTTTTTT. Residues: CAIRPGSDTGELFF. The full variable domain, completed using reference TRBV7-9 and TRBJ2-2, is DTGVSQNPRHKITKRGQNVTFRCDPISEHNRLYWYRQTLGQGPEFLTYFQNEAQLEKSRLLSDRFSAERPKGSFSTLEIQRTEQGDSAMYLCAIRPGSDTGELFFGEGSRLTVL.

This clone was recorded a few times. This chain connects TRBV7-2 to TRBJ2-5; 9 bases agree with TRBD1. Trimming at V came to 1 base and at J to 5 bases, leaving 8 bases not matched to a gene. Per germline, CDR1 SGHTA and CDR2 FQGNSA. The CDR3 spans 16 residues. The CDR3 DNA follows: TGTGCCAGCAGCTTAGGCCACAGGGGGCTGACGGAGACCCAGTACTTC. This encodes CASSLGHRGLTETQYF.

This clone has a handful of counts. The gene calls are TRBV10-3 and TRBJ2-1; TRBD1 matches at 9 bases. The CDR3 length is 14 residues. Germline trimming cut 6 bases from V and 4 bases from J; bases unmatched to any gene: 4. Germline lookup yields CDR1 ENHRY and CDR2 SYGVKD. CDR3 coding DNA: TGTGCCATCAGCGGGACAGGGACGTACAATGAGCAGTTCTTC. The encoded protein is CAISGTGTYNEQFF.

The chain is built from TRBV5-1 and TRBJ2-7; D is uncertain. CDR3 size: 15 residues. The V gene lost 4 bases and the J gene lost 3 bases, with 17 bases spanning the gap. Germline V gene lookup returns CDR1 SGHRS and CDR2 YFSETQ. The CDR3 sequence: CASSPGLENFYEQYF. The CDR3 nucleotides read TGCGCCAGCAGCCCCGGATTGGAGAACTTCTACGAGCAGTACTTC.

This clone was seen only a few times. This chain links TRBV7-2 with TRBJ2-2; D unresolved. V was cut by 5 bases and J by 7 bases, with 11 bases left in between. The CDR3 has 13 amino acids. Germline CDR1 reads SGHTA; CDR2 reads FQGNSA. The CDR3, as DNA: TGTGCCAGCAGCCTATCCTGGGGCGGGGAGCTGTTTTTT. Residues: CASSLSWGGELFF.

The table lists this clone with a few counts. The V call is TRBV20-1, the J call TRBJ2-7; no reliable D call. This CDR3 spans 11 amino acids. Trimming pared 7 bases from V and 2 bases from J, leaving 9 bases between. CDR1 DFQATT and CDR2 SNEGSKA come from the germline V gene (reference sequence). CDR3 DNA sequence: TGCAGTGTCAAGCCCGCCTACGAGCAGTACTTC. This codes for CSVKPAYEQYF.

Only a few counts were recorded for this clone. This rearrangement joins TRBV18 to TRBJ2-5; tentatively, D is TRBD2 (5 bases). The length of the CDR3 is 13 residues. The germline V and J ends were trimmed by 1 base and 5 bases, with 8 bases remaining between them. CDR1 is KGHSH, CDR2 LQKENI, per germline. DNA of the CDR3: TGTGCCAGCTCACCACGAGGGAAGGAGACCCAGTACTTC. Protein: CASSPRGKETQYF.